The clone carrying this T cell receptor beta chain has only a few counts. These data originate in a study of regulatory T cells in long-lasting Graves disease. With iRepertoire HTBI primers and Arm-PCR of CDR3 regions, TCR beta libraries were built. TCRdb re-called the multiplex PCR reads through MiXCR, storing one row per CDR3 protein. The sample has 500,000 to 700,000 distinct CDR3 sequences, around 30% seen once; the top ten hold around 40%. Trimming left V 6 bases short and J 3 bases short, with 8 bases between. The CDR3 covers 13 residues. Germline V gene sequence: CDR1 MNHEY, CDR2 SMNVEV (reference sequence). Stated time point: persistent/refractory GD, antithyroid drugs over 5 years with positive TRAb. There was RNA extracted from PBMCs, and the TCR library was made from it.

The J gene is TRBJ1-4, the V gene TRBV27, with no clear D. The sequencing used peripheral blood mononuclear cells (PBMCs), collected when the disease was refractory, from a patient treated with antithyroid drugs. This sequence originates from a female donor with Graves disease. The CDR3 region is CASSWGPNEKLFF. The CDR3, as DNA: TGTGCCAGCAGCTGGGGTCCTAATGAAAAACTGTTTTTT.